This paragraph covers one TCR beta chain sequence. Its antigen remains undetermined. The junction shows a germline mismatch at one end, possibly a read error. The entry originates in a study of cytomegalovirus exposure and HLA in healthy donors (dated by TCRdb to 2017 to 2019). The study in broad terms: An earlier analysis of 550 to 700 of the donors reported 276 Gb of sequence data and 100 million to 140 million unique TCR beta sequences from 190 million or so T cells. The number of donors typed differed by locus, with roughly 620-630 for A, B, C, DRB1 and DQB1, around 500 for DQA1, 600 to 610 for DPA1, and approximately 470 for DPB1. The study used immunosequencing to profile the T cell repertoires of about 670 subjects and linked those repertoires to cytomegalovirus serostatus. Alongside the repertoire data, information on donor age, sex, ethnicity and CMV serostatus was compiled. Rather than drawing on any new phenotypic data, the later analysis identified candidate immune exposures from TCR beta sequences and the way those sequences occurred across donors. To study patterns of TCR occurrence, a later analysis re-analyzed previously published TCR beta repertoires from several hundred donors and added high-resolution HLA genotyping. An earlier analysis of several hundred of the donors used high-throughput TCR beta sequencing to judge whether each TCR beta V gene segment behaved as functional or pseudogenic. High-throughput TCR immunosequencing, statistical association of individual TCRs with disease status, and machine learning were combined to predict cytomegalovirus infection status. The aim of the study was to test whether cataloging public T cell receptors could identify signatures of past pathogen exposure. Approximately 310 gigabases of sequencing data and approximately 93 million unique TCR sequences were included in an early release covering over 600 HLA-typed donors. HLA typing covered class I and class II loci at four-digit resolution. Because of strong linkage in the cohort, roughly 5 DR-DQ haplotypes were treated as single units for association and clustering. The genetic ancestry cluster associated with self-reported Caucasian donors included 81% of the roughly 400 genotyped donors. Genome-wide SNP genotypes for about 60% of the roughly 700 donors were used in a later genetic analysis, which treated that subset as a discovery cohort. All discovery cohort repertoires had been generated using a single sequencing platform. Among about 390 genotyped donors of the cohort, an average of approximately 240,000 unique TCR beta nucleotide sequences were sequenced per donor, 15% to 20% of them non-productive. A separate validation cohort of some 130 different subjects was used in addition to the approximately 670-subject first cohort. Overall study results and their limits: Sequencing depth was assumed to be roughly uniform across donors in the presence/absence analyses, though that assumption may not hold. It was suggested by the authors that the approach could potentially be generalized to other disease states and immunological phenotypes. The classifier was reported to diagnose cytomegalovirus status with high specificity and sensitivity in both the original cohort and the validation cohort. Compared with equally common non-associated chains, HLA-associated TCR beta chains in a later analysis were more clonally expanded and had lower generation probabilities. Linkage disequilibrium might explain the correlated functional status among segregating V segments, but an unknown experimental factor could not be excluded. In a later analysis, TCR association rates were found to vary across HLA loci, with the most associated TCRs seen for DRB1 alleles and the fewest for HLA-C alleles. Seventeen rarely observed V segments, including chromosome 9 orphons, were excluded from the earlier analysis of about 600 of the donors because counts were too low. Three of the identified cytomegalovirus-associated TCR beta chains were confirmed in vitro to be specific for cytomegalovirus antigens. Because HLA typing was missing for some donors at each locus, association tests included only the typed subset. V-gene and J-gene trimming of TCR beta chains was associated with a missense DCLRE1C variant in a later genetic analysis, and the association was replicated in an independent cohort. A group of highly shared sequence variants was considered likely to be a technical artifact of the sequencing pipeline. Across donors, most TCR sequences were observed very rarely, whereas some public TCRs were present in many individuals. At a false discovery rate of 0.05, a later analysis linked around 15,000 TCR beta sequences to specific HLA alleles. A total of 164 TCR beta chains were listed by the study as associated with cytomegalovirus. For the cohort, immune exposure information was limited to CMV serostatus. This cohort had only TCR beta chains sequenced, and the lack of alpha or paired-chain data limited which features could be detected. Because the 87-base-pair reads could not distinguish some IMGT-functional V segments, including TRBV6-2 and TRBV6-3, those segments were excluded. In a later analysis, several top co-occurrence clusters were reported to appear linked to parvovirus B19, influenza, CMV and Epstein-Barr virus. When HLA alleles, especially DR and DQ, strongly co-occurred, attributing TCR associations to individual alleles was difficult. In a later genetic analysis, fewer N-insertions in productive TCRs were reported among donors in an Asian-associated ancestry cluster than the roughly 640-donor mean. In an earlier analysis of 450 to 750 of the donors, most TCR beta V segments appeared in productive rearrangements about 87% or about 30% of the time, broadly matching IMGT annotations. Most CMV-associated TCR beta chains appeared to be HLA-restricted in a later analysis, and the HLA associations seemed to be driven largely by CMV exposure. A further reported finding was that TCR beta sequences accurately predicted the HLA-A and HLA-B alleles for most subjects in the first cohort.

Library prep was done by the immunoSEQ multiplex PCR assay. A mixture of 60 forward primers for TCR Vbeta segments and 13 reverse primers for TCR Jbeta segments was used in the multiplex PCR. The CDR3 region of rearranged TCR beta genes was amplified from genomic DNA with a multiplex PCR assay. On the Illumina HiSeq System, the amplified TCR beta libraries were sequenced as 87-base-pair reads. The authors' analysis ran thus. Across the 700 or so repertoires, a later analysis counted tens of millions of unique TCR beta chains, around 11 million of which were shared by at least two donors. A nearest-neighbor algorithm error-corrected the raw reads and collapsed the reads into unique sequences, merging closely related sequences to remove PCR and sequencing errors. Alignment of CDR3 sequences to IMGT reference sequences was used to assign V, D and J gene segments. Each retained sequence needed at least a six-nucleotide match to both a V gene segment and a J gene segment. Rearrangements were called productive when the CDR3 lacked stop codons and stayed in frame with V and J; all others were non-productive. Following IMGT convention, CDR3 was defined as the stretch from the second conserved V-encoded cysteine up to the conserved J-encoded phenylalanine. The earlier analysis of about 610 of the donors excluded any sequence lacking an unambiguous match to a single V gene segment. An earlier analysis of over 450 of the donors classified V segments as functional when productive rearrangements were above 56.7% and as segregating when the standard deviation between donors was above 5%. A statistical classification framework was built for diagnosing cytomegalovirus status from the catalog of TCR beta chain sequences. In a later analysis, V and J genes were assigned by comparing TCR nucleotide sequences against IMGT/GENE-DB human TR gene sequences. Using the TCRdist pipeline, a later analysis assigned CDR3 sequences along with most-parsimonious VDJ recombination scenarios. A later analysis defined each TCR beta chain by its CDR3 amino acid sequence plus V-gene family, and excluded reads lacking a unique V-gene family. In a later analysis, nearly 600 highly shared, low-generation-probability nucleotide sequences were removed to address suspected cross-contamination and a sequencing artifact. In a later analysis, a clonal expansion index for each public chain was calculated from normalized within-repertoire ranks of inferred template counts. Generation probabilities in a later analysis came from a VDJ recombination model fitted to out-of-frame rearrangements, and those results were checked against IGoR. In a later analysis, hypergeometric tests were used to score TCR-TCR, TCR-HLA and TCR-CMV co-occurrence, with a repertoire-size bias correction applied to TCR pairs. In a later analysis, false discovery rates were estimated by permuting HLA or CMV assignments 20 times. In a later analysis, co-occurring TCRs were grouped with DBSCAN, and TCRdist sequence similarity was added when clustering was performed within HLA-allele-positive subsets. For co-occurrence clustering, repertoires with fewer than 30,000 or more than 120,000 public chains were excluded, along with five repertoires with anomalous nucleotide sharing. The table was pulled from immuneACCESS by TCRdb, which kept in-frame rearrangements only. Such tables lose some clones; where checked, under half of the loss comes from unresolved V genes, and the rest has no known cause. That table gives V, J and clone size, and the DNA gave D and trimming. Counted in this sample were 150,000 to 200,000 clones; roughly 84% of them appeared once. Approximately 1.5% of the sample is held by the ten biggest clonotypes.

The CDR3 numbers 14 residues from cysteine through phenylalanine. Only the CDR3 portion is preserved as DNA: 42 bases, with reading frame beginning at the first base. CDR1 and CDR2 (SNHLY, FYNNEI) derive from the germline V gene. In total, 500 to 700 healthy bone marrow donors made up the cohort. At the time of sampling, every cohort member was nominally healthy, though immune exposures that went unrecorded were likely present. The donor was CMV seronegative and belonged to the group of over 350 seronegative cohort members. A peripheral blood sample was provided by each donor, and peripheral blood mononuclear cells were used for TCR beta sequencing. Genomic DNA was extracted from the blood cell samples with the Qiagen DNeasy Blood Extraction Kit.

This sequence was found in a woman under 30 in good health and CMV-seronegative. The chain couples TRBV2 to TRBJ1-5, with TRBD1 matching 7 junction bases. The sample was PBMCs. The CDR3 loop reads CASSEARGNGDGNF. The DNA sequence is as follows: TGTGCCAGCAGTGAGGCCAGGGGGAACGGTGACGGAAATTTT.